The clone carrying this T cell receptor beta chain was observed a few times. Its antigen is not known. In germline, CDR1 is SGHAT, CDR2 FQDESV (reference sequence). Trimming left V 3 bases short and J 5 bases short, with 2 bases between. The CDR3 is made up of 11 amino acids. This entry comes from a study of beta chain features in type 1 diabetes. Study-wide context: All of the samples together had roughly 98 million sorted cells examined. Overall study results and limits: In every one of the four CD4+ subsets, TCRB CDR3s were moderately but significantly shorter in Type 1 diabetes patients.

Reverse transcribing all isolated RNA meant expressed TCRB transcripts were sequenced. Naive, central memory and regulatory T cell samples averaged about 3.3 million immunoSEQ reads each. TCRdb keeps only in-frame clones here, not all; method: immunoSEQ multiplex PCR. The data contain more than 150,000 clones, roughly 9% of them singletons. A CD45RO/CCR7/CD25/CD127/CD95/CD27 panel sorted naive, central memory, regulatory and stem cell-like memory CD4+ cells. The sequencing sample was made of central memory CD4+ T cells from blood. The chain uses TRBV11-1 and TRBJ2-1; no definite D call. This TCR came from a woman in her thirties with type 1 diabetes. CDR3 DNA: TGTGCCAGCAGCTTCGACAATGAGCAGTTCTTC. Its translation is CASSFDNEQFF.